This T cell receptor (beta chain) was retrieved from a study of cytomegalovirus exposure and HLA in healthy donors. This CDR3 is 14 amino acids long. Germline assignment: CDR1 SGDLS and CDR2 YYNGEE. The V end lost 4 bases, the J end lost 4 bases, and 12 bases lay between the germline ends. Findings of the study overall: A later analysis linked some 17,000 TCR beta sequences to HLA alleles at 0.05 false discovery rate. Roughly uniform sequencing depth across donors was assumed, possibly incorrectly. When a later analysis was performed, an Asian-associated ancestry cluster reportedly had fewer N-insertions than the roughly 670-donor mean.

Only one count was recorded for this clone. Its target is unknown. Use of 60 Vbeta and 13 Jbeta primers characterized the PCR. Clones were sequenced by immunoSEQ multiplex PCR, and TCRdb holds only the in-frame ones, with some missing. The sample contains approximately 150,000 clones, roughly 79% of which appear only once. The rearrangement joins TRBV9 to TRBJ1-3, with a tentative D call TRBD1 (6 bases). Sequenced sample: PBMCs. The sequence derives from a middle-aged man in good health and CMV-seropositive. The CDR3 here is CASSPRTAGNTIYF. In DNA, the CDR3 is TGTGCCAGCAGCCCCCGGACAGCAGGAAACACCATATATTTT.